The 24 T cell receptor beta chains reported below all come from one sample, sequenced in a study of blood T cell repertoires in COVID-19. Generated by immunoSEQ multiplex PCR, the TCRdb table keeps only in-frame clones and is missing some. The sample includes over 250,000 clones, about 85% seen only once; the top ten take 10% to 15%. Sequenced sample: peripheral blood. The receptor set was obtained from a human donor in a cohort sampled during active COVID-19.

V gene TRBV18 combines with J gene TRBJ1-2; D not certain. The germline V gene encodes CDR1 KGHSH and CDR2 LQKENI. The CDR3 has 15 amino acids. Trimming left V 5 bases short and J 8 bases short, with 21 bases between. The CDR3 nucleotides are TGTGCCAGCTCATCACGGGGTTCCCGGGATGGGGGCTACACCTTC. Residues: CASSSRGSRDGGYTF.

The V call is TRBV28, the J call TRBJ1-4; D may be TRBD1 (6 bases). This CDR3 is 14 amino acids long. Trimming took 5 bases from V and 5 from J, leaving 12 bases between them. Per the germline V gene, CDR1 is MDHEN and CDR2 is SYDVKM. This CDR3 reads CASSVSQGNEKLFF. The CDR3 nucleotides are TGTGCCAGCAGTGTCTCACAGGGAAATGAAAAACTGTTTTTT.

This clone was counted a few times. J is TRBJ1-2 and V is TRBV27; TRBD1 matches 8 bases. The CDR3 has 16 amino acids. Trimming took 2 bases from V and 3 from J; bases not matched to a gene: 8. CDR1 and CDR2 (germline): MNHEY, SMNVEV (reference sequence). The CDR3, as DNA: TGTGCCAGCAGTTTACCCCGACAGGGGTCTTACTATGGCTACACCTTC. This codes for CASSLPRQGSYYGYTF.

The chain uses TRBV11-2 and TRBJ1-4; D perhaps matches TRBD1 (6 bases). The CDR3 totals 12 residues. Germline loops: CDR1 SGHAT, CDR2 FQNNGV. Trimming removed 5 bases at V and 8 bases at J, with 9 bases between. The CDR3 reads CASSATGEKLFF. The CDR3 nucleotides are TGTGCCAGCAGCGCTACAGGGGAAAAACTGTTTTTT.

As DNA, the CDR3 is TGTGCCAGCAGCGTAGAAGGGGGCCCCTATCAGCCCCAGCATTTT. It yields the protein CASSVEGGPYQPQHF. The chain employs TRBV9 and TRBJ1-5, with TRBD1 matching 7 bases. Unmatched junction bases numbered 5, after V lost 0 bases and J lost 5 bases. Germline V gene sequence: CDR1 SGDLS, CDR2 YYNGEE. The CDR3 runs 15 residues.

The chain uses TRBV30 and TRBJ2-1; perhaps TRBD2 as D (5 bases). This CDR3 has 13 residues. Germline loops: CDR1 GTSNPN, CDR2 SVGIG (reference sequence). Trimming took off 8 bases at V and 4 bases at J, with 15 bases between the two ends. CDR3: CASDYRSYNEQFF. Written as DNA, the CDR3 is TGTGCCAGCGACTACCGCTCATACAATGAGCAGTTCTTC.

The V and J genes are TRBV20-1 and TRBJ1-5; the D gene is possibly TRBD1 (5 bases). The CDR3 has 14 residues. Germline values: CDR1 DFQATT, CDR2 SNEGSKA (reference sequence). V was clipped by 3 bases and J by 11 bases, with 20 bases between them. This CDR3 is CSASNQLNKGAQHF. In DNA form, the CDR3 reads TGCAGTGCTAGTAATCAGCTAAACAAAGGGGCCCAGCATTTT.

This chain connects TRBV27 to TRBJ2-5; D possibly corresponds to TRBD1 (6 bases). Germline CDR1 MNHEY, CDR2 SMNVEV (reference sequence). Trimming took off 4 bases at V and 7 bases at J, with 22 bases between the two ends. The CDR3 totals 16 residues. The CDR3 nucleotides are TGTGCCAGCAGTTCTAGAACAGGGAACGTACAGTTGACCCAGTACTTC. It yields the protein CASSSRTGNVQLTQYF.

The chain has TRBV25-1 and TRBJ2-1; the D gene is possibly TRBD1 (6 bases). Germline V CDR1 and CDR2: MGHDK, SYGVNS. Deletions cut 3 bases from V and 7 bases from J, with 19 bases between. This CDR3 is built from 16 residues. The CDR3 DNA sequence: TGTGCCAGCAGTGACTATACAAAGACAGGTAGGAATGAGCAGTTCTTC. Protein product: CASSDYTKTGRNEQFF.

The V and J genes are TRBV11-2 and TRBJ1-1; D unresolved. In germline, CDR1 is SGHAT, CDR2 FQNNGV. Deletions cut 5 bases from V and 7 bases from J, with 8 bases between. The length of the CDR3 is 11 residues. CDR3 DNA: TGTGCCAGCAGCCGGGTGAGTGAAGCTTTCTTT. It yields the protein CASSRVSEAFF.

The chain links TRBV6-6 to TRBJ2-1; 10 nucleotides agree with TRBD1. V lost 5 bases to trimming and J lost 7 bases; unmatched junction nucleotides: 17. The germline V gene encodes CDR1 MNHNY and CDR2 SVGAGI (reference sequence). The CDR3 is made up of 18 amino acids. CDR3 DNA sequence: TGTGCCAGCAGTCCAAGGGTTCCCGGGACAGGGGTCCGGAATGAGCAGTTCTTC. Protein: CASSPRVPGTGVRNEQFF.

CDR3 region: CASSPNQGRSNQPQHF. CDR3 bases: TGTGCCAGCTCACCAAATCAGGGTAGGAGCAATCAGCCCCAGCATTTT. The V and J genes are TRBV18 and TRBJ1-5; TRBD1 is a possible D gene (5 bases). This CDR3 has 16 amino acids. CDR1 is KGHSH and CDR2 is LQKENI in the germline V gene. Between the trimmed V and J ends, which lost 2 bases and 1 base, there was a span of 12 bases.

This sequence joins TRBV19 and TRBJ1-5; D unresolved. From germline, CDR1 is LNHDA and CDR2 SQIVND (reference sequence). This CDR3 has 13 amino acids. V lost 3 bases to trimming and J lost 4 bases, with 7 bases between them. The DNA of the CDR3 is TGTGCCAGTAGTATGGCGAGGAATCAGCCCCAGCATTTT. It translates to CASSMARNQPQHF.

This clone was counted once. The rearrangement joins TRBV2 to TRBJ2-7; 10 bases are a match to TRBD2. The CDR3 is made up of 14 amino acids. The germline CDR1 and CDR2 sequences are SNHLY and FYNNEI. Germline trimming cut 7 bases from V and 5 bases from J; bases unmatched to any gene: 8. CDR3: CASNDLAGVDEQYF. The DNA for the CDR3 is TGTGCCAGCAATGATCTAGCGGGAGTGGACGAGCAGTACTTC. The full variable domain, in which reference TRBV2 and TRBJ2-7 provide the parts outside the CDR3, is EPEVTQTPSHQVTQMGQEVILRCVPISNHLYFYWYRQILGQKVEFLVSFYNNEISEKSEIFDDQFSVERPDGSNFTLKIRSTKLEDSAMYFCASNDLAGVDEQYFGPGTRLTVT.

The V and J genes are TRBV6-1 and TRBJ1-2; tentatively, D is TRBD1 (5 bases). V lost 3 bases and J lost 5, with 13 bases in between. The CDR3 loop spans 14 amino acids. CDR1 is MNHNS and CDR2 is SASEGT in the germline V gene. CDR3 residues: CASSELEGIYGYTF. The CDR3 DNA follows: TGTGCCAGCAGTGAGCTGGAGGGGATATATGGCTACACCTTC.

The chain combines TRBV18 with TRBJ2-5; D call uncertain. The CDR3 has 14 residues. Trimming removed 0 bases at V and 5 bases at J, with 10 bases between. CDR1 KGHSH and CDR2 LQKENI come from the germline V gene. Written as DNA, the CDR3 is TGTGCCAGCTCACCACCTAACCACTCGGAGACCCAGTACTTC. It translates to CASSPPNHSETQYF.

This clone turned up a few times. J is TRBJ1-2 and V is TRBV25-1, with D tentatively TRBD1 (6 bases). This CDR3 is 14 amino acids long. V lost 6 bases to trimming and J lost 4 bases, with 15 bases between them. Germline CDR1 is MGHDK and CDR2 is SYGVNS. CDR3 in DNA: TGTGCCAGCAGCCCGGGACACCAGAGCTATGGCTACACCTTC. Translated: CASSPGHQSYGYTF.

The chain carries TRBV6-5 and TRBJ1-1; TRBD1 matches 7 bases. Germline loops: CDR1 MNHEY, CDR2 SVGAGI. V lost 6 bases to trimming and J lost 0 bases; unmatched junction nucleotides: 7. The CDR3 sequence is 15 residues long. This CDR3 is CASRTGQRMNTEAFF. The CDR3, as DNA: TGTGCCAGCAGAACGGGACAGCGAATGAACACTGAAGCTTTCTTT.

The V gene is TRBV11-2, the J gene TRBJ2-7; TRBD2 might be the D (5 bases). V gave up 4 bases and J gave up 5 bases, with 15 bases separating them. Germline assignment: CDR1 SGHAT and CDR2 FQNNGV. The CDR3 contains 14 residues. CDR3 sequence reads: CASSSRRGFDEQYF. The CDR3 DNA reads TGTGCCAGCAGCTCTCGGAGAGGGTTCGACGAGCAGTACTTC.

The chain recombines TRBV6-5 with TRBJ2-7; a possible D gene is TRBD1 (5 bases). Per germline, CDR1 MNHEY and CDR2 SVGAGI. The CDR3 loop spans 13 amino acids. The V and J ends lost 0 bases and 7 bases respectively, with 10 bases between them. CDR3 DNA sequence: TGTGCCAGCAGTTACTCGGATCGGACAGAGCAGTACTTC. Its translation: CASSYSDRTEQYF.

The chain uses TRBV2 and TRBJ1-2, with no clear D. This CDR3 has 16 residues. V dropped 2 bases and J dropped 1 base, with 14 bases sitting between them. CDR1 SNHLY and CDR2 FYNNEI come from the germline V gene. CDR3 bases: TGTGCCAGCAGTGAATCGTATCTATTCCGTAACTATGGCTACACCTTC. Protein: CASSESYLFRNYGYTF.

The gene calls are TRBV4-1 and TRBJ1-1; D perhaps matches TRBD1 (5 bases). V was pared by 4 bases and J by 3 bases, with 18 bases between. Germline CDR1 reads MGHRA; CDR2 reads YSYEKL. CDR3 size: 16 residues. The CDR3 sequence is CASSRQGAKGDTEAFF. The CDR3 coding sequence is TGCGCCAGCAGCCGACAAGGGGCCAAAGGGGACACTGAAGCTTTCTTT.

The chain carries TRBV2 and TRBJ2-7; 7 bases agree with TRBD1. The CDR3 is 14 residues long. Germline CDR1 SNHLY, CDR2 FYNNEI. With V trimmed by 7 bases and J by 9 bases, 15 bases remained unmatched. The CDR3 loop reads CASNAGTVLRGQYF. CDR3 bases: TGTGCCAGCAATGCCGGGACAGTCCTCCGCGGGCAGTACTTC.

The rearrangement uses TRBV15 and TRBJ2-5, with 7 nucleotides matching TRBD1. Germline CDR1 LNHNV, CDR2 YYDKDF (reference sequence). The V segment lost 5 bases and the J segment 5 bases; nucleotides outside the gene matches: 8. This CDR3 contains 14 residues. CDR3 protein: CATSAGDRVETQYF. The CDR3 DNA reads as TGTGCCACCAGCGCTGGCGACAGGGTGGAGACCCAGTACTTC.